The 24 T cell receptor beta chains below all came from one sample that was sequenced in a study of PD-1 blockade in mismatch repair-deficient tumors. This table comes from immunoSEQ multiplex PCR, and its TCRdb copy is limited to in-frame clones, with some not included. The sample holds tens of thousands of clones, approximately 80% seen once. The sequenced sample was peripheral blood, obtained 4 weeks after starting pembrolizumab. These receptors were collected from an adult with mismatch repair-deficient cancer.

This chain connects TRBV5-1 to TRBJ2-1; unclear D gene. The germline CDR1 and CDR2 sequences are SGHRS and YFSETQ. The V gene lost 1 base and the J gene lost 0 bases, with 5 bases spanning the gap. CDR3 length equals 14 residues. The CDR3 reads CASSLLSSYNEQFF. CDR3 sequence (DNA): TGCGCCAGCAGCTTGCTGAGCTCCTACAATGAGCAGTTCTTC.

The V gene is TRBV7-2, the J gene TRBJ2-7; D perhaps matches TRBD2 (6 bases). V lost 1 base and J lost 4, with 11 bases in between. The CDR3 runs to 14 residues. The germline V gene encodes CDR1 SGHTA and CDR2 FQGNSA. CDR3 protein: CASSLGRGLYEQYF. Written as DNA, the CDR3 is TGTGCCAGCAGCTTAGGCCGGGGGTTATACGAGCAGTACTTC.

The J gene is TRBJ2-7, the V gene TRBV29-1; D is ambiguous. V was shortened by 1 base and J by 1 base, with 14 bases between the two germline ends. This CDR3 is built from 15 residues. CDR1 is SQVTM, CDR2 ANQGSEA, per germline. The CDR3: CSVEVSDGWSYEQYF. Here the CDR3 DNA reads TGCAGCGTTGAAGTCTCGGACGGGTGGTCCTACGAGCAGTACTTC.

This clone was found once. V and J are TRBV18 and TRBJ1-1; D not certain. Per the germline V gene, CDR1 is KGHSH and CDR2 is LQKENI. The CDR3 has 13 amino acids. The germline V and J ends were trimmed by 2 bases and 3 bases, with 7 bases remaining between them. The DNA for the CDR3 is TGTGCCAGCTCACCAGGGGAGGACACTGAAGCTTTCTTT. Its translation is CASSPGEDTEAFF.

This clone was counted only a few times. CDR3 sequence (DNA): TGTGCCAGCACCGTCGGAGGGAACACTGAAGCTTTCTTT. The encoded protein is CASTVGGNTEAFF. V and J are TRBV6-1 and TRBJ1-1, with D unresolved. CDR3 length: 13 residues. The V end was cut by 7 bases, the J end by 1 base, with 10 bases between. Germline V CDR1 and CDR2: MNHNS, SASEGT.

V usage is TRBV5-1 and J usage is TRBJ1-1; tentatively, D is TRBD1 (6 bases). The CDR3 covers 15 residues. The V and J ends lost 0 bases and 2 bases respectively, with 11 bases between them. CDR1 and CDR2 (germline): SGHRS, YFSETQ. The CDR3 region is CASSLVGGQNTEAFF. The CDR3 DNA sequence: TGCGCCAGCAGCTTGGTCGGGGGCCAAAACACTGAAGCTTTCTTT.

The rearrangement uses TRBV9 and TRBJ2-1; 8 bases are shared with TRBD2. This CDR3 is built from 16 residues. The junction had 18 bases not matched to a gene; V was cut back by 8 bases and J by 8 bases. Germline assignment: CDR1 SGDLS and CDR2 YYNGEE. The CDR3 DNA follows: TGTGCCAGTCCTGGTTCGGTTCAGCGGGAGATCCATGAGCAGTTCTTC. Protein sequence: CASPGSVQREIHEQFF.

The CDR3 DNA sequence: TGTGCCAGCTCACCACGAGGGACCCCCTACAATGAGCAGTTCTTC. Its translation: CASSPRGTPYNEQFF. J is TRBJ2-1 and V is TRBV18; tentatively, D is TRBD1 or TRBD2 (5 bases each). The CDR3 runs 15 residues. Germline CDR1 is KGHSH and CDR2 is LQKENI. Trimming shortened V by 1 base and J by 2 bases, and 9 bases separated the two germline ends.

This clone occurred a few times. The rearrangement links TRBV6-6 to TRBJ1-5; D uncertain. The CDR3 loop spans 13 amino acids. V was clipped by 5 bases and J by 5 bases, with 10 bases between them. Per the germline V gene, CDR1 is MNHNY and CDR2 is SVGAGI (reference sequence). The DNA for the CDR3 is TGTGCCAGCAGTATTATCGAATATCAGCCCCAGCATTTT. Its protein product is CASSIIEYQPQHF.

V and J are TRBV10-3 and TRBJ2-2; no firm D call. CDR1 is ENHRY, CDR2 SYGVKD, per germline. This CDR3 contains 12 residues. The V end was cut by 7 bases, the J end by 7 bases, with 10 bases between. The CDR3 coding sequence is TGTGCCATCACCTCAACCGGCGGGGAGCTGTTTTTT. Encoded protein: CAITSTGGELFF.

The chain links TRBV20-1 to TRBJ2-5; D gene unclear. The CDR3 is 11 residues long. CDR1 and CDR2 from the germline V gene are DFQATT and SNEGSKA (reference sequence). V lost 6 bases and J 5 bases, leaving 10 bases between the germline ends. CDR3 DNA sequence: TGCAGTGCGGAAACGACGGAGACCCAGTACTTC. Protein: CSAETTETQYF.

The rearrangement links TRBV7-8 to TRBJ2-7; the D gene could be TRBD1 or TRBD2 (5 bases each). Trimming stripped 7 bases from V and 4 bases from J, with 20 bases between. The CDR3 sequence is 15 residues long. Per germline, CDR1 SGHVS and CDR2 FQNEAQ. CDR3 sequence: CASIPEGRVVYEQYF. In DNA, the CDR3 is TGTGCCAGCATACCAGAGGGCAGGGTGGTGTACGAGCAGTACTTC.

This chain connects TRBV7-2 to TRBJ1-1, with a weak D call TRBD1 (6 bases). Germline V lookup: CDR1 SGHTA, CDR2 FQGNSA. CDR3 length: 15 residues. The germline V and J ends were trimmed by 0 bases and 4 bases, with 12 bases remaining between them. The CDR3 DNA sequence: TGTGCCAGCAGCTTAGCGGGGGGCGTGAGCACTGAAGCTTTCTTT. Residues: CASSLAGGVSTEAFF. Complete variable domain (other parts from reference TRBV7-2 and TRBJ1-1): GAGVSQSPSNKVTEKGKDVELRCDPISGHTALYWYRQSLGQGLEFLIYFQGNSAPDKSGLPSDRFSAERTGGSVSTLTIQRTQQEDSAVYLCASSLAGGVSTEAFFGQGTRLTVV.

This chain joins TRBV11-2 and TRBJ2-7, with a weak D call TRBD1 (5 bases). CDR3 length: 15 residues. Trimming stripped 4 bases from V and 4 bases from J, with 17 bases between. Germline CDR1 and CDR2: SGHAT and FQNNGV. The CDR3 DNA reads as TGTGCCAGCAGCTATTGGGCAGGGAATGCGTACGAGCAGTACTTC. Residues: CASSYWAGNAYEQYF.

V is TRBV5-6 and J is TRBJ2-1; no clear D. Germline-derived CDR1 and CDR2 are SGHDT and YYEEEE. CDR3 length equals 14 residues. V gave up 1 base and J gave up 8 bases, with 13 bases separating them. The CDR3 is CASSLISSPHEQFF. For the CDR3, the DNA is TGTGCCAGCAGCTTGATCTCTAGTCCCCATGAGCAGTTCTTC.

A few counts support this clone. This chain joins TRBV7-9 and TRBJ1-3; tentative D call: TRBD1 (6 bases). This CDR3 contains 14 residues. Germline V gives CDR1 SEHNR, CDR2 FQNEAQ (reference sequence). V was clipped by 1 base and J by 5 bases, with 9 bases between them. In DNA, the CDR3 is TGTGCCAGCAGCTTAGGGGGACATAGAAACACCATATATTTT. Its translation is CASSLGGHRNTIYF.

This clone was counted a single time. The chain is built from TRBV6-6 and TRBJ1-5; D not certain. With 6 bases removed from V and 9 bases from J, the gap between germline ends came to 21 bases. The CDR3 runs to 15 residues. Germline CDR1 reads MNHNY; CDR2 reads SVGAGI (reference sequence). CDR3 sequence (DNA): TGTGCCAGCAGCCTTTCGGGCAGAATTATGCCGCCCCAGCATTTT. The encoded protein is CASSLSGRIMPPQHF.

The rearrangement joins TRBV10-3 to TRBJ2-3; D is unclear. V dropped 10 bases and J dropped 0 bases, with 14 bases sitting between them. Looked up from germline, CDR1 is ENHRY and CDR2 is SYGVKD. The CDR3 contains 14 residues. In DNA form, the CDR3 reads TGTGCCACCACCTTAATGACTAGCACAGATACGCAGTATTTT. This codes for CATTLMTSTDTQYF.

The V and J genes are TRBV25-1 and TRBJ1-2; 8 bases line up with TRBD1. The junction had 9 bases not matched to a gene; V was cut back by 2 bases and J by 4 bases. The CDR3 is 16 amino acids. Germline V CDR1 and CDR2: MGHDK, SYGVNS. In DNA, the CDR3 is TGTGCCAGCAGTGAACCCTTTACCGGGACAGGCTATGGCTACACCTTC. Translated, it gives CASSEPFTGTGYGYTF.

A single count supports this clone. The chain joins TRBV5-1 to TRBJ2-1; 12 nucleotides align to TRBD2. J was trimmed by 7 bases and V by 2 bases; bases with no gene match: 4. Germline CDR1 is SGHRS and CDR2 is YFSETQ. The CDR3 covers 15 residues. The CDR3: CASSLLAGGGNEQFF. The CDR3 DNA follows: TGCGCCAGCAGCTTACTAGCGGGAGGTGGGAATGAGCAGTTCTTC.

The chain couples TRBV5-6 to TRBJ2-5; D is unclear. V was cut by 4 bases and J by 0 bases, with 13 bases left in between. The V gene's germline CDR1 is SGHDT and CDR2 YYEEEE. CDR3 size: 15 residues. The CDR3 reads CASSTPSAYQETQYF. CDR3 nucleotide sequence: TGTGCCAGCAGCACACCTAGTGCCTACCAAGAGACCCAGTACTTC.

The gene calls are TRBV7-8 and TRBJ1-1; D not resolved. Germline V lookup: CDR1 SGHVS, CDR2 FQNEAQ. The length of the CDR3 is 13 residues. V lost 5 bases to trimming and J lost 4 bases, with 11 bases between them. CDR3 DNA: TGTGCCAGCAGCCCGGACGTCGGCACTGAAGCTTTCTTT. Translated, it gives CASSPDVGTEAFF.

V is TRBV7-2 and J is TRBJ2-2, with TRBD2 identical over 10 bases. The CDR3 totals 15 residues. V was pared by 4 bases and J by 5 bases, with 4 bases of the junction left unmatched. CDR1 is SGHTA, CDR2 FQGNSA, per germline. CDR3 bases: TGTGCCAGCAGCTCCCTAGCGGGAGAAACCGGGGAGCTGTTTTTT. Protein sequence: CASSSLAGETGELFF.

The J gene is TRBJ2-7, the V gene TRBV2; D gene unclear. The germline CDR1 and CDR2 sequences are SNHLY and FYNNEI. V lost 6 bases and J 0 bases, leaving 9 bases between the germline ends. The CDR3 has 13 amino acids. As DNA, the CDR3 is TGTGCCAGCAGCCAGGTACCCTCCTACGAGCAGTACTTC. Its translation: CASSQVPSYEQYF.